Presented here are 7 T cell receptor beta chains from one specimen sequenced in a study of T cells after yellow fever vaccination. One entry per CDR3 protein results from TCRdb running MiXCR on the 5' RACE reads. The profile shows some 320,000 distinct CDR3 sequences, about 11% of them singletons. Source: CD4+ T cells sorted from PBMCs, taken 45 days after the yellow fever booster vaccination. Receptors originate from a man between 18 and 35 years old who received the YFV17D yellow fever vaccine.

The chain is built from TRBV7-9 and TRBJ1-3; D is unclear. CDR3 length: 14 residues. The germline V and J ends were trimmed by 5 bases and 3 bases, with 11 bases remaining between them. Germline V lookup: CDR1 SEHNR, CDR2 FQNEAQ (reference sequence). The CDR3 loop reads CASSPTRSGNTIYF. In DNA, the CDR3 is TGTGCCAGCAGCCCGACCAGGAGTGGAAACACCATATATTTT.

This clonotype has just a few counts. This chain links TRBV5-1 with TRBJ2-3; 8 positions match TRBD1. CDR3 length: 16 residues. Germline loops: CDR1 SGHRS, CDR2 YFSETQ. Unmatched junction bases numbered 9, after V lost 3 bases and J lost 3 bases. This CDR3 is CASSWTGPTSTDTQYF. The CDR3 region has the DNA TGCGCCAGCAGCTGGACAGGGCCTACCTCGACAGATACGCAGTATTTT.

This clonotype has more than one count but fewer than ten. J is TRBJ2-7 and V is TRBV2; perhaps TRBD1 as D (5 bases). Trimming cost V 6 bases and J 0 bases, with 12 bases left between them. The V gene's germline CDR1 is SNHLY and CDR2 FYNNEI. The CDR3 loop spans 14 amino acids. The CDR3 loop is CASRAQGTSYEQYF. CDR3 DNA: TGTGCCAGCAGAGCTCAGGGAACCTCCTACGAGCAGTACTTC.

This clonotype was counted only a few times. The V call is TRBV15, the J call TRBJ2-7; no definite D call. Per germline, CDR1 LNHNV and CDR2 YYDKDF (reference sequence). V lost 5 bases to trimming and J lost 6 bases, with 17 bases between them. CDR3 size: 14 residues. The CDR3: CATSPRVEGSEQYV. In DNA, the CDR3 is TGTGCCACCAGCCCCCGGGTCGAAGGTTCCGAGCAGTACGTC.

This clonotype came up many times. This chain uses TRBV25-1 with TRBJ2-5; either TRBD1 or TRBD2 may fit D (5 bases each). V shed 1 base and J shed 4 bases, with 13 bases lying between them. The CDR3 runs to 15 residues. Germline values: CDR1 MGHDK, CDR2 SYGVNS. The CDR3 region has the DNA TGTGCCAGCAGTGAATTTCAAGGGGACCTAGAGACCCAGTACTTC. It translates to CASSEFQGDLETQYF.

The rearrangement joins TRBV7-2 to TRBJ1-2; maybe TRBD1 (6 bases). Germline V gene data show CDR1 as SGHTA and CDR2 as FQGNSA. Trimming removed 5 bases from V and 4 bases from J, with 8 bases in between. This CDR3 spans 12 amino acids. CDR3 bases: TGTGCCAGCAGCAAACAGGGCTATGGCTACACCTTC. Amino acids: CASSKQGYGYTF.

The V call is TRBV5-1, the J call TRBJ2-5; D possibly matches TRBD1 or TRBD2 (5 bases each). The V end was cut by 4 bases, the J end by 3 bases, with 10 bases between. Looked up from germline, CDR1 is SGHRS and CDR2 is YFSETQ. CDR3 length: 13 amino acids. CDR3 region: CASSMGPEETQYF. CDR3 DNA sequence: TGCGCCAGCAGCATGGGACCCGAAGAGACCCAGTACTTC.